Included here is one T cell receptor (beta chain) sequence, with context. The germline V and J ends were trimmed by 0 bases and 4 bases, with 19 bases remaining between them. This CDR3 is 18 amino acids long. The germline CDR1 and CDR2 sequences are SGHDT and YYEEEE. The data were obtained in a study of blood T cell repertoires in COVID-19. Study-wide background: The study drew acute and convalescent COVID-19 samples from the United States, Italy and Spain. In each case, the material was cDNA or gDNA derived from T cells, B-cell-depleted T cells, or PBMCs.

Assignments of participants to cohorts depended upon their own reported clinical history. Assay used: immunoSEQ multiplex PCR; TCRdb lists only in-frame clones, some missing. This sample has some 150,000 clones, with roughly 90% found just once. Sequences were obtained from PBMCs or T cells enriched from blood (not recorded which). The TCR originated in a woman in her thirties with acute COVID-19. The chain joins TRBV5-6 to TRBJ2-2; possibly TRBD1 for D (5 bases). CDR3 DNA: TGTGCCAGCAGCTTGGTGGGGATAGACAGAGCCGGCACCGGGGAGCTGTTTTTT. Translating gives CASSLVGIDRAGTGELFF.